A selection of T cell receptor beta chains follows, all from one sample in a study of T cells in Graves' hyperthyroidism and ophthalmopathy. One entry per CDR3 protein, called by TCRdb with MiXCR from the multiplex PCR reads. The table lists 380,000 or so distinct CDR3 sequences, about 13% of them singletons. The specimen sequenced was blood. The receptors here all came from a man younger than 40 with Graves' hyperthyroidism that later progressed to Graves' ophthalmopathy. The CDR3 runs from the conserved cysteine through the conserved F or W. A D gene is named only where the DNA matches it firmly. The size field is filled for only some rows; it gives once, few, many or a size class.

cdr3_length,j_call,clone_size,d_call,v_call,cdr3_nt,cdr3_aa
15,TRBJ1-4,many,.,TRBV27,TGTGCCAGCAGTTTCTCCATGGGTCCCAATGAAAAACTGTTTTTT,CASSFSMGPNEKLFF
17,TRBJ2-1,many,.,TRBV12-3/TRBV12-4,TGTGCCAGCAGTTTACCCGGCCTAGCTACTTCCTACAATGAGCAGTTCTTC,CASSLPGLATSYNEQFF
17,TRBJ1-4,once,TRBD1,TRBV6-1,TGTGCCAGCAGCCGCGGACAGGGGGCTTTGACTAATGAAAAACTGTTTTTT,CASSRGQGALTNEKLFF
14,TRBJ1-6,.,.,TRBV6-2/TRBV6-3,TGTGCCAGCAGTTACTCGAGGGGCCGGCTCCCCCTCCACTTT,CASSYSRGRLPLHF
19,TRBJ1-2,few,TRBD1,TRBV20-1,TGCAGTGCTAGAGATCGGAAGACAGGGGCCCTCCAGTCTAACTATGGCTACACCTTC,CSARDRKTGALQSNYGYTF
16,TRBJ2-3,few,.,TRBV6-5,TGTGCCAGCAGTTACTCAGAGGGGGGGGGTTTCTATACGCAGTATTTT,CASSYSEGGGFYTQYF
14,TRBJ2-3,.,.,TRBV18,TGTGCCAGCTCACTCAGGGGTTTCACAGATACGCAGTATTTT,CASSLRGFTDTQYF
16,TRBJ2-1,.,TRBD1,TRBV7-2,TGTGCCAGCAGCTTAGCGGGACAGAGGGGTTACAATGAGCAGTTCTTC,CASSLAGQRGYNEQFF
16,TRBJ1-1,.,.,TRBV5-1,TGCGCCAGCAGCCTGCAGACGGATTTTCGGGGCACTGAAGCTTTCTTT,CASSLQTDFRGTEAFF
15,TRBJ1-4,.,TRBD1,TRBV5-8,TGTGCCAGCAGCTTATATGGGACAGGGAGAGAAAAACTGTTTTTT,CASSLYGTGREKLFF
16,TRBJ1-1,few,.,TRBV18,TGTGCCAGCTCACCACCCCGAGGGACGATGAACACTGAAGCTTTCTTT,CASSPPRGTMNTEAFF
12,TRBJ2-7,.,.,TRBV20-1,TGCAGTGCTACCAGACCACCGTACGAGCAGTACTTC,CSATRPPYEQYF
14,TRBJ2-7,.,.,TRBV25-1,TGTGCCAGCAGTGAATTAAGACCACCTTACGAGCAGTACTTC,CASSELRPPYEQYF
11,TRBJ1-1,.,.,TRBV6-5,TGTGCCAGCAGTTATCTAGGTGAAGCTTTCTTT,CASSYLGEAFF
15,TRBJ1-5,few,.,TRBV28,TGTGCCAGCAGTTCCTTGGGGGGCTGGGATCAGCCCCAGCATTTT,CASSSLGGWDQPQHF
13,TRBJ2-1,.,.,TRBV14,TGTGCCAGCAGCGAACCAGGGGCCAATGAGCAGTTCTTC,CASSEPGANEQFF
14,TRBJ1-2,.,TRBD1,TRBV20-1,TGCAGTGCTGGCGGGACAGGAATCCTCTATGGCCACACCTTC,CSAGGTGILYGHTF
14,TRBJ2-7,many,TRBD2,TRBV6-1,TGTGCCAGCAGTCAAGCGGGGGGTACCTACGAGCAGTACTTC,CASSQAGGTYEQYF
14,TRBJ2-1,many,TRBD2,TRBV11-2,TGTGCCAGCAGAAGACTAGCGGTTAACAATGAGCAGTTCTTC,CASRRLAVNNEQFF
14,TRBJ1-1,few,.,TRBV20-1,TGCAGTGTACACCCGGGTCGTATGAACACTGAAGCTTTCTTT,CSVHPGRMNTEAFF
11,TRBJ1-6,many,.,TRBV30,TGTGCCTGGACAGATAATTCACCCCTCCACTTT,CAWTDNSPLHF
14,TRBJ2-3,many,.,TRBV28,TGTGCCAGCAGTTTCTTTGACGGGACAGATACGCAGTATTTT,CASSFFDGTDTQYF
16,TRBJ1-4,many,.,TRBV28,TGTGCCAGCAGTTTACTCACAGATGCAACTAATGAAAAACTGTTTTTT,CASSLLTDATNEKLFF
13,TRBJ1-1,many,.,TRBV12-3/TRBV12-4,TGTGCCAGCAGTTTAAAGGTGAACACTGAAGCTTTCTTT,CASSLKVNTEAFF
17,TRBJ2-2,.,TRBD2,TRBV5-1,TGCGCCAGCAGCCCCTGGACTAGCGGGGGCCATACCGGGGAGCTGTTTTTT,CASSPWTSGGHTGELFF
17,TRBJ2-2,few,.,TRBV12-5,TGTGCTAGTGAAGGGGACCCCCGGACGTCGAACACCGGGGAGCTGTTTTTT,CASEGDPRTSNTGELFF
15,TRBJ2-1,many,TRBD2,TRBV10-3,TGTGCCATCAGTGCAATTAGCGGGGGTTACAATGAGCAGTTCTTC,CAISAISGGYNEQFF
13,TRBJ1-2,many,.,TRBV7-9,TGTGCCAGCAGCTTAATGTTTGGGTATGGCTACACCTTC,CASSLMFGYGYTF
13,TRBJ2-7,.,.,TRBV6-1,TGTGCCAGCAGTGATGCATTCTCCTGCGAGCAGTACTTC,CASSDAFSCEQYF
15,TRBJ2-7,many,.,TRBV20-1,TGCAGTGCTAGACCCCGGGACCGTCCTTTCTACGAGCAGTACTTC,CSARPRDRPFYEQYF
12,TRBJ1-3,.,.,TRBV7-9,TGTGCCAGCAGCCGAGGTCCGATGTTTTTATATTTT,CASSRGPMFLYF
16,TRBJ1-6,.,TRBD1,TRBV7-9,TGTGCCAGCAGCCCACCGGGACAGGGAACGAATTCACCCCTCCACTTT,CASSPPGQGTNSPLHF
18,TRBJ1-4,.,TRBD1,TRBV12-3/TRBV12-4,TGTGCCAGCAGCCTCGGACAGGGGGCCGTGCTGGTCTATGAAAAACTGTTTTTT,CASSLGQGAVLVYEKLFF
15,TRBJ2-5,many,TRBD1,TRBV7-9,TGTGCCAGCAGCCAAGGGGACAGGGGTGAGAAGACCCAGTACTTC,CASSQGDRGEKTQYF
14,TRBJ1-2,few,TRBD1,TRBV19,TGTGCCAGTAGTCCGAGGACAGGGGCTGGCGGCTACACCTTC,CASSPRTGAGGYTF
11,TRBJ1-5,many,.,TRBV7-9,TGTGCCAGCAGCTTATGTCAGCCCCAGCATTTT,CASSLCQPQHF
15,TRBJ1-5,few,.,TRBV19,TGTGCCAGTAGTACGACAGCATATAGCAATCAGCCCCAGCATTTT,CASSTTAYSNQPQHF